Listed below are T cell receptor beta chains from one sample, sequenced in a study of technical replicates of blood from a few donors. TCRdb's copy holds only in-frame clones and misses some; the assay was immunoSEQ multiplex PCR. The repertoire holds approximately 50,000 clones, with 85% to 90% as singletons. Sequenced: PBMCs. All receptors derive from a human donor in good health. Some clones in this sample may be carry-over from other donors' samples. The conserved cysteine and the conserved F or W are not part of the CDR3 here. The D gene is left open where the match is weak. Clone sizes are given selectively: once, few, many, or a class where the clone is expanded.

cdr3_aa,clone_size,v_call,d_call
ASSEETGNTIY,NA,TRBV5-1,NA
ASSQVASYGYT,NA,TRBV14,NA
ASSLAGSGTEAF,once,TRBV28,NA
ASRSSGSDTGELF,NA,TRBV6-6,TRBD2
ASSPSRLAGAKMNNEQF,NA,TRBV4-2,TRBD2
ASRGGTGVYEQY,once,TRBV2,TRBD1
ASSQHVGQEANTIY,NA,TRBV11-2,NA
ASSQGTGVGGYT,few,TRBV4-1,TRBD1
ATERGGGEQY,NA,TRBV6-5,TRBD1
ASRGDSYNQPQH,NA,TRBV2,NA
ASSVTGGGETQY,NA,TRBV7-3,TRBD1
ASSLTADTQY,NA,TRBV7-2,NA
ASSLGDRGPTIYGYT,NA,TRBV5-4,TRBD1
ASSQSRGGGEQY,NA,TRBV4-3,TRBD2
ASSIGGLQPQH,few,TRBV19,NA
ASSYRGQNEKLF,NA,TRBV6-5,TRBD1
ASGLFFSGTGFDEQF,NA,TRBV12-5,TRBD1
ASSDPGDYGYT,NA,TRBV6-1,NA
ASSSRQGTEAF,NA,TRBV7-3,TRBD1
ASSPTSGKGNEQF,NA,TRBV6-5,TRBD2
ASSHHTTGNSPLH,NA,TRBV27,TRBD1
ASSVQTGELF,NA,TRBV9,NA
ATSREGGTYEQY,NA,TRBV15,NA
AWSAGQGSYEQY,NA,TRBV30,TRBD1
ARSPFCGQDRLELF,NA,TRBV5-3,TRBD1
ASSVATADNEQF,once,TRBV9,NA
ASSQDIGTGGYEQY,NA,TRBV4-3,NA
ASSVGTSAETQY,NA,TRBV7-7,TRBD2
ASSQLGLAGNGYEQY,NA,TRBV19,TRBD2
ASSEGLAYEQY,NA,TRBV6-1,TRBD2
ASSTSPDRFGEQY,NA,TRBV9,TRBD1
ASSQGNRDTEAF,NA,TRBV4-2,NA
AIRAGVVAF,NA,TRBV10-3,NA
ASGWLGRYEQY,NA,TRBV7-9,NA
ASSIGQHNSPLH,NA,TRBV19,NA
ASSYGGGSEQY,few,TRBV6-5,NA
ASSLGVAGNEQY,NA,TRBV7-9,TRBD2
ASSYWGTGKSYEQY,NA,TRBV6-5,TRBD1
ASSNDFKQY,NA,TRBV6-5,NA
AGSYQGGADRDTQY,NA,TRBV7-2,NA
ASSETRLSEKLF,few,TRBV2,NA
AISERRDQPQH,NA,TRBV10-3,NA
ASSPRLAGGNEQF,NA,TRBV4-3,TRBD2
ASATSGSLKGQF,NA,TRBV9,TRBD2
ASSRENSNQPQH,NA,TRBV9,NA
ASSPTSMDTQY,once,TRBV5-1,NA
ASRVTGGDEQY,NA,TRBV27,TRBD1
ASSLSRNYGYT,NA,TRBV7-2,NA
ASSPPGRETYEQY,NA,TRBV7-2,NA
ASSGVAGEAWNTEAF,once,TRBV5-1,NA
ASSRQVGGETQY,NA,TRBV6-5,NA
ASSYGTTNYGYT,NA,TRBV5-6,NA
ASSPDRGSNTGELF,NA,TRBV4-3,TRBD1
ASSLYPGQGIEQY,NA,TRBV27,TRBD1
ASSQERTRLSEQY,NA,TRBV4-3,NA